One and the same sample provided the 16 T cell receptor beta chains below, sequenced in a study of blood T cell repertoires in COVID-19. TCRdb's copy holds only in-frame clones and misses some; the assay was immunoSEQ multiplex PCR. Found here are about 420,000 clones, around 90% of them singletons; the top ten hold 0.7% to 1%. Source material: peripheral blood. The receptors were sampled from a man younger than 35 with COVID-19, enrolled during active disease.

The chain employs TRBV3-1 (or the pseudogene TRBV3-2) and TRBJ2-3, with 7 bases that match TRBD1. CDR1 LGHDT and CDR2 YNNKEL come from the germline V gene (reference sequence). This CDR3 region has 14 residues. The trim removed 3 bases at V and 8 bases at J, leaving 8 bases unmatched. CDR3 in DNA: TGTGCCAGCAGCCAGTTCGACAGGGATGGTACGCAGTATTTT. This encodes CASSQFDRDGTQYF.

DNA for the CDR3: TGTGCCAGCAGTGAAGCGGGCGGGGAGACCCAGTACTTC. It encodes CASSEAGGETQYF. V usage is TRBV6-1 and J usage is TRBJ2-5, with a possible D match to TRBD2 (5 bases). This CDR3 has 13 amino acids. CDR1 and CDR2 (germline): MNHNS, SASEGT. The ends were cut back, 0 bases at V and 5 bases at J, with 7 bases in the middle.

V usage is TRBV4-1 and J usage is TRBJ2-5; TRBD1 matches at 8 bases. The CDR3 has 14 amino acids. CDR1 is MGHRA, CDR2 YSYEKL, per germline. J lost 4 bases, V lost 3 bases, and 4 bases had no gene match. Here the CDR3 reads CASSQRQGSETQYF. The CDR3 DNA sequence: TGCGCCAGCAGCCAGAGACAGGGGTCAGAGACCCAGTACTTC.

The genes are TRBV2 and TRBJ2-2; tentatively, D is TRBD1 (6 bases). CDR3 length: 14 amino acids. Germline CDR1 is SNHLY and CDR2 is FYNNEI. V lost 4 bases, J lost 6 bases, and 12 bases lay in between. The CDR3 DNA reads as TGTGCCAGCAGTGGGGAACGACAGGCCGGGGAGCTGTTTTTT. Translated: CASSGERQAGELFF.

The rearrangement joins TRBV2 to TRBJ2-1, with 8 positions matching TRBD2. The CDR3 length is 10 residues. V trimming: 6 bases; J trimming: 15 bases; junction bases outside the gene matches: 4. Germline V CDR1 and CDR2: SNHLY, FYNNEI. DNA for the CDR3: TGTGCCAGCAGCCGGGAGGGGGTGTTCTTC. It translates to CASSREGVFF.

This chain joins TRBV29-1 and TRBJ2-3; 11 bases fit TRBD2. CDR3 length: 16 amino acids. The V segment lost 3 bases and the J segment 5 bases; nucleotides outside the gene matches: 10. Germline V gene sequence: CDR1 SQVTM, CDR2 ANQGSEA. This CDR3 reads CSVDRYSGGARDTQYF. The CDR3 DNA reads as TGCAGCGTTGATAGGTATAGCGGGGGGGCCCGAGATACGCAGTATTTT.

This chain connects TRBV6-5 to TRBJ1-1; no clear D gene. The CDR3 extends over 14 amino acids. The germline V gene encodes CDR1 MNHEY and CDR2 SVGAGI. V gave up 6 bases and J gave up 6 bases, with 17 bases separating them. CDR3 amino acids: CASRREVISAEAFF. The CDR3 coding sequence is TGTGCCAGCAGGAGAGAGGTAATCAGCGCTGAAGCTTTCTTT.

The chain couples TRBV18 to TRBJ2-7; a possible D gene is TRBD2 (6 bases). Germline CDR1 and CDR2: KGHSH and LQKENI. V lost 5 bases, J lost 0 bases, and 8 bases lay in between. The CDR3 length is 13 residues. The CDR3 loop reads CASSEGGSYEQYF. In DNA, the CDR3 is TGTGCCAGCTCAGAGGGAGGCTCCTACGAGCAGTACTTC.

The CDR3 bases are TGCGCCAGCAGCCAAGGGCAGAACACCGGGGAGCTGTTTTTT. It translates to CASSQGQNTGELFF. The rearrangement joins TRBV4-1 to TRBJ2-2, with D unresolved. The CDR3 runs 14 residues. V lost 1 base, J lost 1 base, and 4 bases lay in between. Per germline, CDR1 MGHRA and CDR2 YSYEKL.

The chain joins TRBV5-1 to TRBJ2-6; D gene uncertain. V lost 2 bases and J lost 4, with 16 bases in between. The length of the CDR3 is 17 residues. The germline V gene has CDR1 SGHRS and CDR2 YFSETQ. Here the CDR3 DNA reads TGCGCCAGCAGCTTACGCCACTCGTCGCCAGGGGCCAACGTCCTGACTTTC. The encoded protein is CASSLRHSSPGANVLTF.

The CDR3 bases are TGTGCCAGCAGGTCACCGGGACAGTTCAACTACGAGCAGTACTTC. Its protein product is CASRSPGQFNYEQYF. This chain uses TRBV2 with TRBJ2-7, with 7 bases matching TRBD1. The CDR3 is made up of 15 amino acids. V lost 6 bases, J lost 3 bases, and 11 bases stayed unmatched. The germline V gene has CDR1 SNHLY and CDR2 FYNNEI.

The chain links TRBV12-3 or TRBV12-4 to TRBJ1-4, with 11 bases identical to TRBD1. This CDR3 is built from 13 residues. V lost 6 bases, J lost 8 bases, and 2 bases stayed unmatched. The CDR3 sequence is CASRGTGGEKLFF. The CDR3 DNA follows: TGTGCCAGCAGGGGGACAGGGGGGGAAAAACTGTTTTTT.

This chain connects TRBV6-5 to TRBJ2-7; 12 bases fit TRBD1. Germline V CDR1 and CDR2: MNHEY, SVGAGI. V was clipped by 2 bases and J by 5 bases; unmatched bases: 4. The length of the CDR3 is 15 residues. The CDR3 DNA reads TGTGCCAGCAGTTACGTGGGACAGGGGGCAGACGAGCAGTACTTC. The encoded protein is CASSYVGQGADEQYF.

This rearrangement joins TRBV13 to TRBJ2-1; 9 bases align to TRBD2. CDR1 is PRHDT, CDR2 FYEKMQ, per germline (reference sequence). Trimming removed 1 base from V and 3 bases from J; junction bases left unmatched: 10. The CDR3 covers 18 residues. The CDR3 DNA follows: TGTGCCAGCAGCTTAGTGGTTCGCCTAGCGGGAATCTACAATGAGCAGTTCTTC. It translates to CASSLVVRLAGIYNEQFF.

The chain links TRBV9 to TRBJ2-5, with TRBD1 identical over 8 bases. The trim removed 0 bases at V and 1 base at J, leaving 5 bases unmatched. CDR1 SGDLS and CDR2 YYNGEE come from the germline V gene. The CDR3 spans 16 residues. CDR3 DNA: TGTGCCAGCAGCGTAGGGCAGGGGGCTCTCCAAGAGACCCAGTACTTC. Translating gives CASSVGQGALQETQYF.

The chain joins TRBV2 to TRBJ2-1; 15 bases align to TRBD2. J was trimmed by 8 bases and V by 4 bases; bases with no gene match: 3. The CDR3 is 15 residues long. CDR1 and CDR2 from the germline V gene are SNHLY and FYNNEI. CDR3 region: CASSGTSGGDYEQFF. For the CDR3, the DNA is TGTGCCAGCAGTGGGACTAGCGGGGGGGATTATGAGCAGTTCTTC.